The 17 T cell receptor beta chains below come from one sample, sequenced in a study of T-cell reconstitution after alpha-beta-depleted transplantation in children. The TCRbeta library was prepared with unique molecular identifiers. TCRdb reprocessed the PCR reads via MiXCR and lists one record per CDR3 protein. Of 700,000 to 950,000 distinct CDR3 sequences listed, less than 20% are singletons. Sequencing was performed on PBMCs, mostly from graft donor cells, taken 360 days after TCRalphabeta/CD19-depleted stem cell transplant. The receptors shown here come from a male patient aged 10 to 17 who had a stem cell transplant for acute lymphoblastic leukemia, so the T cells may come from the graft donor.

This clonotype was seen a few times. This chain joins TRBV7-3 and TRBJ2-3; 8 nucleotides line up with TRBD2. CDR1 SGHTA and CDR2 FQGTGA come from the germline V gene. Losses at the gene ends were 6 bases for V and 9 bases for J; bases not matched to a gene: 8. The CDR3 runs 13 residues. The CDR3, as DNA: TGTGCCAGCAGTTCGGGGACTAGTCAAACGCAGTATTTT. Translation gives CASSSGTSQTQYF.

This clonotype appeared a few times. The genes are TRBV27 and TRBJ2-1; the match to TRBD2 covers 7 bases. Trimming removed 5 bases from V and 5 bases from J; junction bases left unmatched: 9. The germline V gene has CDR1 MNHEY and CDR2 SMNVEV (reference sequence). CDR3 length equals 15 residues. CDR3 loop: CASSLGLWGHNEQFF. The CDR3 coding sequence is TGTGCCAGCAGTCTGGGACTATGGGGTCACAATGAGCAGTTCTTC.

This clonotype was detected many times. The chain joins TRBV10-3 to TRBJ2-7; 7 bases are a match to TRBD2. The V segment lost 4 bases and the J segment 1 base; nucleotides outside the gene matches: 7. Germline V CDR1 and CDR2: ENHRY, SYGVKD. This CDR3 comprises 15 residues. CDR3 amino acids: CAISGSWGGSYEQYF. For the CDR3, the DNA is TGTGCCATCAGTGGGTCGTGGGGGGGGTCCTACGAGCAGTACTTC.

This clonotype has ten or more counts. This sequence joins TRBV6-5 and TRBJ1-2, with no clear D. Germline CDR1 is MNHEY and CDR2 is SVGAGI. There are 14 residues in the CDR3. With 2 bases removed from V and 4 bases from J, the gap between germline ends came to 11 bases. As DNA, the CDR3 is TGTGCCAGCAGTTACAGCGCGGAGGCCTATGGCTACACCTTC. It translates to CASSYSAEAYGYTF.

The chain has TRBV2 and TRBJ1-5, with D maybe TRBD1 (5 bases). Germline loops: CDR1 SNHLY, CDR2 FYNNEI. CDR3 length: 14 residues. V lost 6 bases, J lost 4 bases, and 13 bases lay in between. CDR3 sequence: CASSIRDGNQPQHF. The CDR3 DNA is TGTGCCAGCAGCATCAGGGATGGGAATCAGCCCCAGCATTTT.

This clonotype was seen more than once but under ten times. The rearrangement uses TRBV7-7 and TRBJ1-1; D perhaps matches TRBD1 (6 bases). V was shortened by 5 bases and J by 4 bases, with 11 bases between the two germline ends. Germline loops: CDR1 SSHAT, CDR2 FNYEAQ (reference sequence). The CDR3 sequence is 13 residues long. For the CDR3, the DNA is TGTGCCAGCAGCGCTGCAGGGGTCACTGAAGCTTTCTTT. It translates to CASSAAGVTEAFF.

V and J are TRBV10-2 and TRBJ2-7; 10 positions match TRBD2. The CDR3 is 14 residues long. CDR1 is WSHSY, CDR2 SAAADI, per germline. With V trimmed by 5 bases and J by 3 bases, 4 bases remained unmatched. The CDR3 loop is CASSLAGANYEQYF. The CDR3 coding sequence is TGCGCCAGCAGTCTAGCGGGGGCGAACTACGAGCAGTACTTC.

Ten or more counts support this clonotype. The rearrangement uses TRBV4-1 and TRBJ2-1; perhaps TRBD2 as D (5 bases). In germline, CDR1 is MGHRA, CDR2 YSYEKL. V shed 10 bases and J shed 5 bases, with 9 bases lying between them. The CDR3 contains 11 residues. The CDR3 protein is CAIDSDNEQFF. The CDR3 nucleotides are TGCGCCATCGATAGCGACAATGAGCAGTTCTTC.

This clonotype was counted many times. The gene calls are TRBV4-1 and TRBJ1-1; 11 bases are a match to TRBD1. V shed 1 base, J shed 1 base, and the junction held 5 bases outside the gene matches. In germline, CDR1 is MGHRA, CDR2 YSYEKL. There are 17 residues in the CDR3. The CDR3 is CASSQVGTGGPNTEAFF. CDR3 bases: TGCGCCAGCAGCCAAGTCGGGACAGGGGGACCGAACACTGAAGCTTTCTTT.

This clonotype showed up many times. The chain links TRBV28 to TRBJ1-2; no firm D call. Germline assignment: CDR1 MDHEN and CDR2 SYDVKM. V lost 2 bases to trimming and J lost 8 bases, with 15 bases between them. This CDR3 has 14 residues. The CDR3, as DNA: TGTGCCAGCAGTTTAGATTTGTCATTATGGGGCTACACCTTC. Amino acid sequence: CASSLDLSLWGYTF.

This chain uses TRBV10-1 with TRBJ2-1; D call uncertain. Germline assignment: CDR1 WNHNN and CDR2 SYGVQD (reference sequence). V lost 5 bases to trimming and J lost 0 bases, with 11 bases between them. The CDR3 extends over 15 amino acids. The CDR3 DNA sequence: TGCGCCAGCAGTTATAGGGCCAGCTCCTACAATGAGCAGTTCTTC. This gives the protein CASSYRASSYNEQFF.

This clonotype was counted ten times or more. The CDR3 loop reads CASSLTIPSSYNEQFF. CDR3 in DNA: TGCGCCAGCAGCTTAACAATCCCGAGCTCCTACAATGAGCAGTTCTTC. The chain uses TRBV5-1 and TRBJ2-1; no reliable D call. The CDR3 consists of 16 residues. Trimming took off 2 bases at V and 0 bases at J, with 12 bases between the two ends. Germline-derived CDR1 and CDR2 are SGHRS and YFSETQ.

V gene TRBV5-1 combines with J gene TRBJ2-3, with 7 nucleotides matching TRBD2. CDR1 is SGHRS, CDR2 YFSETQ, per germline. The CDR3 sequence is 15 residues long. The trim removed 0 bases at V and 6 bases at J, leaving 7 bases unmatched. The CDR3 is CASSLAAAGADTQYF. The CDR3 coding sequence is TGCGCCAGCAGCTTGGCCGCGGCGGGAGCTGATACGCAGTATTTT.

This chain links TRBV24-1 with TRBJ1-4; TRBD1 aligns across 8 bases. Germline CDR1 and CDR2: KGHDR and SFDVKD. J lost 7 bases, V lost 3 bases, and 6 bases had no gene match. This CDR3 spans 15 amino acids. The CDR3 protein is CATSDDRGSGEKLFF. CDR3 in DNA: TGTGCCACCAGTGATGACAGGGGATCAGGTGAAAAACTGTTTTTT.

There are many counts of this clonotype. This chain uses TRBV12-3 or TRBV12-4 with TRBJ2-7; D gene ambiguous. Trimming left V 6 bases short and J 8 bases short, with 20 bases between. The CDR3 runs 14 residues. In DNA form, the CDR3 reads TGTGCCAGCAGCCACACCGTGGAGCAGGTCCAGCAGTACTTC. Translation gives CASSHTVEQVQQYF.

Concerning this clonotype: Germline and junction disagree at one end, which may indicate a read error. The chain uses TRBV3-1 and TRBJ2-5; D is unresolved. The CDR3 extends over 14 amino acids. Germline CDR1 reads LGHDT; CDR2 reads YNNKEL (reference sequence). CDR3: CASNQRAYQETQYF. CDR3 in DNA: TGTGCCAGCAACCAAAGGGCCTACCAAGAGACCCAGTACTTC.

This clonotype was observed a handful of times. DNA for the CDR3: TGTGCCAGCAGCTTATGGGAGCTAGCGCGACCAGGTCCCCGGCTGTTCTTC. The encoded protein is CASSLWELARPGPRLFF. The J gene is TRBJ2-1, the V gene TRBV7-3, with a possible D match to TRBD2 (6 bases). Looked up from germline, CDR1 is SGHTA and CDR2 is FQGTGA. The CDR3 runs 17 residues. The V and J ends lost 2 bases and 15 bases respectively, with 29 bases between them.